A selection of T cell receptor beta chains follows, all from one sample in a study of shared clonotypes between healthy human individuals. Method: immunoSEQ multiplex PCR; TCRdb's copy keeps in-frame clones and lacks some. The sample holds some 1,400,000 clones, 95% to 97% seen once. Sequences were obtained from naive CD4+ T cells sorted from blood. The receptors originated from a man aged 30 to 45 in good health. Both conserved end residues are part of each CDR3. The order of the fields is J gene, clone size, V gene, D gene, CDR3 protein, CDR3 DNA. A D gene is named only where the DNA matches it firmly. Size values are once, few and many counts, or a class for expanded clones, and some rows have none.

J: TRBJ2-3
size: .
V: TRBV5-1
D: .
CDR3: CASSLGGNTDTQYF
DNA: TGCGCCAGCAGCTTGGGAGGGAACACAGATACGCAGTATTTT

J: TRBJ2-3
size: .
V: TRBV10-1
D: .
CDR3: CARVLGNTDTQYF
DNA: TGCGCCAGAGTGTTGGGCAACACAGATACGCAGTATTTT

J: TRBJ2-3
size: .
V: TRBV9
D: TRBD2
CDR3: CASSEAGRTDTQYF
DNA: TGTGCCAGCAGCGAAGCGGGAAGGACAGATACGCAGTATTTT

J: TRBJ1-2
size: .
V: TRBV7-9
D: .
CDR3: CASSLGTHNYGYTF
DNA: TGTGCCAGCAGCTTAGGGACCCATAACTATGGCTACACCTTC

J: TRBJ2-5
size: .
V: TRBV25-1
D: .
CDR3: CASSEFAGETQYF
DNA: TGTGCCAGCAGTGAATTCGCGGGGGAGACCCAGTACTTC

J: TRBJ2-1
size: once
V: TRBV5-4
D: .
CDR3: CASSPLSRYNEQFF
DNA: TGTGCCAGCAGCCCGCTATCCAGGTACAATGAGCAGTTCTTC

J: TRBJ2-1
size: .
V: TRBV19
D: .
CDR3: CASSTLGTPHRYNEQFF
DNA: TGTGCCAGTAGTACCCTCGGGACCCCGCACCGGTACAATGAGCAGTTCTTC

J: TRBJ2-3
size: .
V: TRBV5-1
D: .
CDR3: CASSLKAKYTQYF
DNA: TGCGCCAGCAGCCTCAAGGCCAAATATACGCAGTATTTT

J: TRBJ2-7
size: .
V: TRBV6-1
D: TRBD2
CDR3: CASSTQAGGPHEQYF
DNA: TGTGCCAGCAGTACTCAAGCGGGAGGGCCCCACGAGCAGTACTTC

J: TRBJ2-7
size: .
V: TRBV11-1
D: .
CDR3: CASSLYDQGTYEQYF
DNA: TGTGCCAGCAGCCTATATGACCAGGGAACCTACGAGCAGTACTTC

J: TRBJ1-5
size: .
V: TRBV30
D: .
CDR3: CAWSISNQPQHF
DNA: TGTGCCTGGAGTATTAGCAATCAGCCCCAGCATTTT

J: TRBJ2-5
size: .
V: TRBV7-9
D: .
CDR3: CASSLGAGLGEETQYF
DNA: TGTGCCAGCAGCTTAGGGGCCGGGTTAGGGGAGGAGACCCAGTACTTC

J: TRBJ2-1
size: .
V: TRBV5-1
D: .
CDR3: CASSLVVTSSHEQFF
DNA: TGCGCCAGCAGCTTGGTTGTTACTAGCTCGCATGAGCAGTTCTTC

J: TRBJ2-7
size: once
V: TRBV11-3
D: TRBD1
CDR3: CASSAGNRGLYEQYF
DNA: TGTGCCAGCAGCGCGGGCAACAGGGGTCTCTACGAGCAGTACTTC

J: TRBJ2-1
size: .
V: TRBV7-9
D: .
CDR3: CASSFDPFGEQFF
DNA: TGTGCCAGCAGTTTCGACCCCTTCGGTGAGCAGTTCTTC

J: TRBJ2-7
size: .
V: TRBV7-2
D: .
CDR3: CASSRIYEQYF
DNA: TGTGCCAGCAGCCGGATCTACGAGCAGTACTTC

J: TRBJ2-1
size: .
V: TRBV28
D: .
CDR3: CASNKPRGVYNEQFF
DNA: TGTGCCAGCAACAAACCACGCGGAGTTTACAATGAGCAGTTCTTC

J: TRBJ1-2
size: .
V: TRBV18
D: TRBD1
CDR3: CASSPGQLEYGYTF
DNA: TGTGCCAGCTCGCCGGGACAGTTAGAATATGGCTACACCTTC

J: TRBJ2-2
size: .
V: TRBV7-9
D: TRBD2
CDR3: CASSLALAGTGELFF
DNA: TGTGCCAGCAGCTTAGCGCTAGCGGGAACCGGGGAGCTGTTTTTT

J: TRBJ2-7
size: .
V: TRBV5-5
D: TRBD1
CDR3: CASSLWDSGYEQYF
DNA: TGTGCCAGCAGCTTGTGGGACAGCGGCTACGAGCAGTACTTC

J: TRBJ1-1
size: .
V: TRBV28
D: .
CDR3: CASSSQGEAFF
DNA: TGTGCCAGCAGCTCACAGGGTGAAGCTTTCTTT

J: TRBJ1-5
size: .
V: TRBV19
D: TRBD1
CDR3: CASSPGQVFSNQPQHF
DNA: TGTGCCAGTAGTCCTGGACAGGTTTTTAGCAATCAGCCCCAGCATTTT

J: TRBJ2-5
size: .
V: TRBV19
D: TRBD2
CDR3: CASSTRTSTVETQYF
DNA: TGTGCCAGTAGTACTCGGACTAGCACCGTAGAGACCCAGTACTTC

J: TRBJ2-5
size: .
V: TRBV7-8
D: TRBD2
CDR3: CASSLRTSGQETQYF
DNA: TGTGCCAGCAGCTTAAGGACTAGCGGCCAAGAGACCCAGTACTTC

J: TRBJ2-1
size: .
V: TRBV2
D: .
CDR3: CASRERGLRGFF
DNA: TGTGCCAGCAGGGAAAGGGGGCTGCGGGGTTTCTTC

J: TRBJ2-7
size: .
V: TRBV5-6
D: .
CDR3: CASSSDFRPYEQYF
DNA: TGTGCCAGCAGCTCGGACTTTCGACCCTACGAGCAGTACTTC

J: TRBJ1-1
size: .
V: TRBV29-1
D: .
CDR3: CSVSTEAFF
DNA: TGCAGCGTTTCCACTGAAGCTTTCTTT

J: TRBJ1-5
size: .
V: TRBV28
D: .
CDR3: CASSLGSFSNQPQHF
DNA: TGTGCCAGCAGTTTGGGGTCGTTTAGCAATCAGCCCCAGCATTTT

J: TRBJ1-2
size: .
V: TRBV5-1
D: .
CDR3: CASSLEGEGGYTF
DNA: TGCGCCAGCAGCTTGGAGGGGGAAGGTGGCTACACCTTC

J: TRBJ2-5
size: .
V: TRBV28
D: TRBD2
CDR3: CASSLLGEGQRRLETQYF
DNA: TGTGCCAGCAGTTTACTCGGGGAGGGCCAGAGGAGGTTGGAGACCCAGTACTTC

J: TRBJ2-7
size: .
V: TRBV7-2
D: TRBD2
CDR3: CASSLTGTSGSYEQYF
DNA: TGTGCCAGCAGCTTAACAGGGACTAGCGGGAGCTACGAGCAGTACTTC

J: TRBJ1-1
size: once
V: TRBV7-8
D: TRBD1
CDR3: CASSGGQGVAFF
DNA: TGTGCCAGCAGCGGGGGACAGGGTGTGGCTTTCTTT

J: TRBJ1-2
size: once
V: TRBV5-8
D: .
CDR3: CASSLNYGYTF
DNA: TGTGCCAGCAGCTTGAACTATGGCTACACCTTC

J: TRBJ1-4
size: .
V: TRBV18
D: .
CDR3: CASSPITGTATNEKLFF
DNA: TGTGCCAGCTCACCTATAACAGGGACCGCAACTAATGAAAAACTGTTTTTT

J: TRBJ1-3
size: .
V: TRBV15
D: TRBD1
CDR3: CATSSGQGTGNTIYF
DNA: TGTGCCACCAGCAGCGGACAGGGCACTGGAAACACCATATATTTT

J: TRBJ2-5
size: .
V: TRBV6-1
D: TRBD2
CDR3: CASSEAARLAGVETQYF
DNA: TGTGCCAGCAGTGAAGCTGCGCGGCTAGCGGGAGTGGAGACCCAGTACTTC

J: TRBJ1-1
size: once
V: TRBV15
D: .
CDR3: CATSRDGHRLKAFF
DNA: TGTGCCACCAGCAGAGATGGACACCGCCTAAAAGCTTTCTTT

J: TRBJ2-2
size: few
V: TRBV7-3
D: .
CDR3: CASSYRTDYTGELFF
DNA: TGTGCCAGCAGCTACAGGACAGATTACACCGGGGAGCTGTTTTTT

J: TRBJ2-5
size: .
V: TRBV6-5
D: TRBD1
CDR3: CASSLGQIETQYF
DNA: TGTGCCAGCAGCTTGGGACAGATCGAGACCCAGTACTTC

J: TRBJ2-5
size: .
V: TRBV19
D: TRBD2
CDR3: CASSILAGGKETQYF
DNA: TGTGCCAGTAGTATCCTAGCGGGAGGGAAAGAGACCCAGTACTTC

J: TRBJ1-2
size: .
V: TRBV28
D: .
CDR3: CASNSPQGRRGYTF
DNA: TGTGCCAGCAATTCCCCACAGGGACGGCGGGGCTACACCTTC

J: TRBJ2-7
size: .
V: TRBV30
D: TRBD2
CDR3: CAWSGTWTSGYEQYF
DNA: TGTGCCTGGAGCGGTACGTGGACTAGCGGCTACGAGCAGTACTTC

J: TRBJ2-7
size: .
V: TRBV28
D: .
CDR3: CASSLGAEQYF
DNA: TGTGCCAGCAGTTTGGGCGCCGAGCAGTACTTC